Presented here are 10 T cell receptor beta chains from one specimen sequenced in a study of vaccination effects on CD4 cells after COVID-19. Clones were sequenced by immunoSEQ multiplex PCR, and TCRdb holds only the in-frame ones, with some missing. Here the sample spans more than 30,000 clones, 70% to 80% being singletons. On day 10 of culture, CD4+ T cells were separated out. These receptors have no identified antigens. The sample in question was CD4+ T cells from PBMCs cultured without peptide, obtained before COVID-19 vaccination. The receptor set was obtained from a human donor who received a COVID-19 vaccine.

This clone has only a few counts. CDR3 protein: CASSSQGSADTQYF. Written as DNA, the CDR3 is TGTGCCAGCAGCTCACAGGGGAGCGCAGATACGCAGTATTTT. The V gene is TRBV5-4, the J gene TRBJ2-3; TRBD1 matches 7 bases. The ends lost 3 bases at V and 4 bases at J; junction bases unmatched: 5. The CDR3 extends over 14 amino acids. Germline V gives CDR1 SGHNT, CDR2 YYREEE (reference sequence).

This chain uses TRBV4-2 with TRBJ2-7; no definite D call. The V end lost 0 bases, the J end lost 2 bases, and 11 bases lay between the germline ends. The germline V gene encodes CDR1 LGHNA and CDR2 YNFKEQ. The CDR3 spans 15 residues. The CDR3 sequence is CASSQDWQTTYEQYF. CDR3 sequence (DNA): TGTGCCAGCAGCCAAGATTGGCAGACCACCTACGAGCAGTACTTC.

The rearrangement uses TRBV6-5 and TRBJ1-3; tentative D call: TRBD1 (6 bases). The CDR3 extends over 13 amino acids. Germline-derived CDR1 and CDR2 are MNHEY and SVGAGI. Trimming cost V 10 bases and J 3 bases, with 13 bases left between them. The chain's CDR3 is CATLGGGGNTIYF. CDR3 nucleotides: TGTGCCACCCTAGGGGGTGGTGGAAACACCATATATTTT.

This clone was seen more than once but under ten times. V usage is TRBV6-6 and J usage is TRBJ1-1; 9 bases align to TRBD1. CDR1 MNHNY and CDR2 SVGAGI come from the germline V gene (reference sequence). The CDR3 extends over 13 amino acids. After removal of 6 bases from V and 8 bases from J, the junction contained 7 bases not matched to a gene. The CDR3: CASRKTGGLEAFF. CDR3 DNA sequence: TGTGCCAGCAGAAAAACAGGGGGCTTGGAAGCTTTCTTT.

The CDR3 loop is CASSPDFGFVQWGYEQYF. DNA for the CDR3: TGTGCCAGCAGTCCAGACTTCGGGTTCGTGCAGTGGGGTTACGAGCAGTACTTC. The rearrangement joins TRBV6-2 or TRBV6-3 to TRBJ2-7; no firm D call. Between the trimmed V and J ends, which lost 5 bases and 4 bases, there was a span of 27 bases. The CDR3 length is 18 residues. The germline CDR1 and CDR2 sequences are MNHEY and SVGEGT.

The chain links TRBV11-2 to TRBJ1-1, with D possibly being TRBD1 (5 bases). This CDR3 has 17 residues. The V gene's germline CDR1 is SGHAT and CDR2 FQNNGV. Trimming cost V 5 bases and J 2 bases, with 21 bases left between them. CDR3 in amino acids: CASSNWGYGEKNTEAFF. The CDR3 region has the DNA TGTGCCAGCAGCAACTGGGGGTACGGCGAGAAAAACACTGAAGCTTTCTTT.

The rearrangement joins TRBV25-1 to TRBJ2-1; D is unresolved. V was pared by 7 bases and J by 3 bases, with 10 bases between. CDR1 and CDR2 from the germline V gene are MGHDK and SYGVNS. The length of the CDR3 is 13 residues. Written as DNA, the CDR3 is TGTGCCAGCAACCAGGATTACTACAATGAGCAGTTCTTC. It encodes CASNQDYYNEQFF.

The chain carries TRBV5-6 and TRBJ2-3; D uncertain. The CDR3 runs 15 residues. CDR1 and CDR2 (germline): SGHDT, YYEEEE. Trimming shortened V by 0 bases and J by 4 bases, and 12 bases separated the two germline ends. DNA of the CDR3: TGTGCCAGCAGCTTGGCCGGCGGCGGATCAGATACGCAGTATTTT. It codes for CASSLAGGGSDTQYF.

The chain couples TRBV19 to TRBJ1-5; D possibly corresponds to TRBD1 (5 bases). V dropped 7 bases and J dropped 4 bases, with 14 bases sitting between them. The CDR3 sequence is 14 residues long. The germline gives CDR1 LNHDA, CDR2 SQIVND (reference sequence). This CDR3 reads CASTDSGGNQPQHF. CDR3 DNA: TGTGCCAGTACCGACTCCGGGGGGAATCAGCCCCAGCATTTT.

CDR3 residues: CASSSRGTGRSGANVLTF. For the CDR3, the DNA is TGCGCCAGCAGCTCCCGTGGGACAGGTAGATCTGGGGCCAACGTCCTGACTTTC. The J gene is TRBJ2-6, the V gene TRBV5-1; 8 nucleotides match TRBD1. The CDR3 is 18 residues long. V lost 3 bases, J lost 1 base, and 9 bases stayed unmatched. Germline values: CDR1 SGHRS, CDR2 YFSETQ.